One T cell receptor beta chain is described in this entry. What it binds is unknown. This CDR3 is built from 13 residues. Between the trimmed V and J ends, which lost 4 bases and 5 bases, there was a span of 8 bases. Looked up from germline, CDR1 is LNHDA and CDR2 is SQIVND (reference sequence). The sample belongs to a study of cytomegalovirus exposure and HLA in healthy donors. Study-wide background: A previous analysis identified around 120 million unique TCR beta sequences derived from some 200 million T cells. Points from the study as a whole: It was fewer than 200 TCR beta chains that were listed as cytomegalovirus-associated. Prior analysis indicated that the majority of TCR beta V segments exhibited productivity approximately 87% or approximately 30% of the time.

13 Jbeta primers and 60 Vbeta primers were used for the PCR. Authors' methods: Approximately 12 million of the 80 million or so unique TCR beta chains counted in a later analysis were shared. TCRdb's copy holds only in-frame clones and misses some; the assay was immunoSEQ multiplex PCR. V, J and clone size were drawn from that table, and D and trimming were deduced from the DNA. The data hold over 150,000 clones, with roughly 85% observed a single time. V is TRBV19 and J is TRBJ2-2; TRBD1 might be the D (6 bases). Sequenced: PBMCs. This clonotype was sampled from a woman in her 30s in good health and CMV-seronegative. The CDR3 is CASSTQGTGELFF. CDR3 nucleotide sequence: TGTGCCAGTAGTACCCAGGGGACCGGGGAGCTGTTTTTT.